The present entry profiles one T cell receptor beta chain with its context. In the original analysis: Amplification from reference gene primers served as the basis for estimated nucleated cell counts. Only in-frame clones appear in the TCRdb table, and some are missing; sequencing was by immunoSEQ multiplex PCR. V, J and clone size are those of that table, while D and trimming were read from the DNA. Of about 66,000 clones in the sample, approximately 82% were seen once. This sample was taken from a study of blood T cell repertoires in COVID-19. Whole-study context: Researchers got acute and convalescent COVID-19 samples from the United States, Italy and Spain.

The germline V gene encodes CDR1 SNHLY and CDR2 FYNNEI. Trimming stripped 8 bases from V and 2 bases from J, with 16 bases between. The CDR3 consists of 14 residues. The sequenced material came from peripheral blood. The J gene is TRBJ2-7, the V gene TRBV2; perhaps TRBD2 as D (6 bases). The clonotype originates from a man aged 55 to 69 with acute or convalescent COVID-19. CDR3: CASGKGLTTYEQYF. For the CDR3, the DNA is TGTGCCAGCGGAAAGGGACTTACTACCTACGAGCAGTACTTC.